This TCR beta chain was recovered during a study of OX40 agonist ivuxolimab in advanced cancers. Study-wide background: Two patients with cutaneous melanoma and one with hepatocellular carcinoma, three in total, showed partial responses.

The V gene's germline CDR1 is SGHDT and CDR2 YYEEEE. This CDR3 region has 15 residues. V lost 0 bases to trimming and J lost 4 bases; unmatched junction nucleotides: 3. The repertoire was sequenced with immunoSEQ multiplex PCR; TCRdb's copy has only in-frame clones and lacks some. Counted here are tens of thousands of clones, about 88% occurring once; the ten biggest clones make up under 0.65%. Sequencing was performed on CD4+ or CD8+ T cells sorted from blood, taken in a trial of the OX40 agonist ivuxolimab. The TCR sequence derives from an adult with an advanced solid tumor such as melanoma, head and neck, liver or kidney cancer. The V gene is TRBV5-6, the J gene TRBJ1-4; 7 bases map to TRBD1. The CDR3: CASSLGTGGNEKLFF. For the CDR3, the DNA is TGTGCCAGCAGCTTGGGGACAGGTGGTAATGAAAAACTGTTTTTT.